This TCR beta chain was captured by sequencing in a study of PD-1 blockade in classical Hodgkin lymphoma. Study conclusions and caveats: CD4+ TCR diversity, unlike CD8+, rose significantly by C4D1.

CDR1 is MDHEN, CDR2 SYDVKM, per germline. V shed 6 bases and J shed 6 bases, with 23 bases lying between them. This CDR3 contains 16 residues. On this clone: Antigen specificity is unknown.

Sequencing was performed with immunoSEQ multiplex PCR; in TCRdb, only in-frame clones are kept and a portion is missing. The sample carries roughly 19,000 clones, 88% recorded once. Regarding time point: cycle 4 day 1 (C4D1), after less than 7 weeks of nivolumab. The patients all showed relapse after autologous stem cell transplantation, while their brentuximab vedotin exposure varied. From thawed PBMCs, magnetic negative selection was used to isolate the CD8+ T cells. Best outcomes ranged across complete response, partial response and progressive disease. This sequence joins TRBV28 and TRBJ1-1; no firm D call. This receptor was identified in a human donor with classical Hodgkin lymphoma. The sample here was CD8+ T cells from blood, taken before the fourth cycle of nivolumab. The CDR3 loop is CASSPRYIDGGAEAFF. The CDR3 DNA sequence: TGTGCCAGCAGCCCCCGCTACATCGACGGTGGCGCTGAAGCTTTCTTT.